The 21 T cell receptor beta chains presented below share a single source sample, sequenced in a study of cytomegalovirus exposure and HLA in healthy donors. Researchers ran the PCR with 60 Vbeta and 13 Jbeta primers. The data were produced by immunoSEQ multiplex PCR, yet TCRdb's version contains in-frame clones alone and is incomplete. Among about 200,000 clones listed, roughly 12% were seen once. The material sequenced was PBMCs. The receptors stem from a man between 45 and 60 years old in good health and CMV-seropositive.

The CDR3 sequence: CASSSRGLGGNTIYF. In DNA form, the CDR3 reads TGTGCCAGCAGTTCCAGGGGGCTAGGAGGAAACACCATATATTTT. This chain connects TRBV28 to TRBJ1-3, with TRBD1 matching 8 bases. Trimming cost V 4 bases and J 4 bases; bases outside gene matches: 6. The CDR3 is 15 residues long. Germline V gene data show CDR1 as MDHEN and CDR2 as SYDVKM.

This clone was detected a few times. The chain couples TRBV19 to TRBJ1-1; 8 nucleotides agree with TRBD1. V shed 4 bases and J 3 bases; nucleotides not matched to a gene: 4. Germline lookup yields CDR1 LNHDA and CDR2 SQIVND (reference sequence). The CDR3 has 14 residues. The CDR3 sequence: CASSNRRGHTEAFF. CDR3 nucleotide sequence: TGTGCCAGTAGTAACCGCAGGGGGCACACTGAAGCTTTCTTT.

The chain couples TRBV28 to TRBJ1-2; D unclear. Germline CDR1 is MDHEN and CDR2 is SYDVKM. V lost 7 bases to trimming and J lost 2 bases, with 11 bases between them. The CDR3 is 13 residues long. This CDR3 is CASMLTGNYGYTF. DNA of the CDR3: TGTGCCAGCATGTTGACCGGGAACTATGGCTACACCTTC.

This clone has a handful of counts. The chain joins TRBV2 to TRBJ1-6; D is unresolved. Germline V lookup: CDR1 SNHLY, CDR2 FYNNEI. The V and J ends lost 3 bases and 5 bases respectively, with 14 bases between them. This CDR3 is 16 amino acids long. The DNA for the CDR3 is TGTGCCAGCAGTGAGGCTCGCGGACTGGATAATTCACCCCTCCACTTT. Translation: CASSEARGLDNSPLHF.

CDR3 loop: CASSYSTGDSRSGNTIYF. CDR3 nucleotides: TGTGCCAGCAGTTACTCGACAGGGGACAGCCGCTCTGGAAACACCATATATTTT. The rearrangement links TRBV6-7 to TRBJ1-3; 8 bases match TRBD1. TRBV6-7 is annotated as an ORF whose role is uncertain. Trimming at V came to 0 bases and at J to 0 bases, leaving 7 bases not matched to a gene. The CDR3 runs 18 residues.

The V gene is TRBV11-2, the J gene TRBJ1-2; 12 bases map to TRBD1. Trimming at V came to 3 bases and at J to 8 bases, leaving 4 bases not matched to a gene. CDR1 is SGHAT and CDR2 is FQNNGV in the germline V gene. This CDR3 is 14 amino acids long. The CDR3 DNA follows: TGTGCCAGCAGCTTCCCCGGGACAGGGGGCGGCTACACCTTC. Amino acid sequence: CASSFPGTGGGYTF.

The V and J genes are TRBV5-4 and TRBJ2-6; D might be TRBD1 (6 bases). Trimming removed 4 bases at V and 6 bases at J, with 14 bases between. The germline CDR1 and CDR2 sequences are SGHNT and YYREEE (reference sequence). The CDR3 is made up of 15 amino acids. The CDR3 loop is CASSPTGSLANVLTF. The CDR3 DNA is TGTGCCAGCAGCCCTACAGGGAGTTTGGCCAACGTCCTGACTTTC.

The chain uses TRBV10-3 and TRBJ1-1; D gene uncertain. The V gene lost 5 bases and the J gene lost 2 bases, with 12 bases spanning the gap. Looked up from germline, CDR1 is ENHRY and CDR2 is SYGVKD. The CDR3 is 14 amino acids. DNA for the CDR3: TGTGCCATCAGTATCGACAAGCTTAACACTGAAGCTTTCTTT. It is translated as CAISIDKLNTEAFF.

The CDR3 region has the DNA TGTGCCAGCTTAGGTTCATGTGAGGCAGATACGCAGTATTTT. Its protein product is CASLGSCEADTQYF. This chain joins TRBV6-4 and TRBJ2-3; D call uncertain. Trimming pared 8 bases from V and 4 bases from J, leaving 16 bases between. The CDR3 is made up of 14 amino acids. In germline, CDR1 is MRHNA, CDR2 SNTAGT.

This clone was seen a handful of times. This chain joins TRBV5-6 and TRBJ1-2; D perhaps matches TRBD1 (5 bases). V was pared by 5 bases and J by 4 bases, with 12 bases between. The CDR3 runs to 13 residues. CDR1 SGHDT and CDR2 YYEEEE come from the germline V gene. The chain's CDR3 is CASREGRLYGYTF. In DNA form, the CDR3 reads TGTGCCAGCAGGGAGGGACGCCTCTATGGCTACACCTTC.

This clone was seen a few times. The chain recombines TRBV6-5 with TRBJ2-1; a weak D match, TRBD1 (6 bases). V was clipped by 5 bases and J by 7 bases, with 18 bases between them. Looked up from germline, CDR1 is MNHEY and CDR2 is SVGAGI. This CDR3 region has 15 residues. CDR3: CASSTRDTVWNEQFF. The CDR3 DNA reads as TGTGCCAGCAGTACCCGGGACACAGTATGGAATGAGCAGTTCTTC.

In this sample, this clone turned up a few times. The chain is built from TRBV19 and TRBJ2-5; 8 nucleotides line up with TRBD1. V shed 8 bases, J shed 1 base, and the junction held 6 bases outside the gene matches. The CDR3 consists of 14 residues. Germline V gene lookup returns CDR1 LNHDA and CDR2 SQIVND (reference sequence). CDR3: CASRPDRVQETQYF. CDR3 sequence (DNA): TGTGCCAGTCGTCCGGACAGGGTCCAAGAGACCCAGTACTTC.

The V and J genes are TRBV27 and TRBJ2-1; D uncertain. The CDR3 spans 13 residues. Germline CDR1 and CDR2: MNHEY and SMNVEV (reference sequence). V lost 1 base to trimming and J lost 7 bases, with 8 bases between them. The CDR3, as DNA: TGTGCCAGCAGTTTATGGGTCGGGAATGAGCAGTTCTTC. The encoded protein is CASSLWVGNEQFF.

This clone was counted ten times or more. The chain couples TRBV6-6 to TRBJ1-1; D gene uncertain. V lost 10 bases and J lost 1, with 13 bases in between. Per the germline V gene, CDR1 is MNHNY and CDR2 is SVGAGI (reference sequence). CDR3 length: 13 amino acids. The CDR3 DNA sequence: TGTGCCACCCTAATATCCTCGAACACTGAAGCTTTCTTT. It is translated as CATLISSNTEAFF.

The chain has TRBV12-2 and TRBJ2-7; TRBD1, the table's D call, lacks a check against the DNA. TRBV12-2 is designated a pseudogene. CDR3 size: 17 residues. The CDR3 nucleotides read TGTGCAAGTCGCTCAGCAAGAGCCGGGACAGGGAATTACGAGCAGTACGTC. It codes for CASRSARAGTGNYEQYV.

This clone turned up a few times. This chain connects TRBV6-1 to TRBJ2-7; 8 bases are shared with TRBD1. The CDR3 is made up of 15 amino acids. V was clipped by 3 bases and J by 2 bases; unmatched bases: 6. CDR1 and CDR2 (germline): MNHNS, SASEGT. CDR3 sequence reads: CASSDHDRGAYEQYV. CDR3 nucleotides: TGTGCCAGCAGTGATCACGACAGGGGAGCCTACGAGCAGTACGTC.

This clone was detected a few times. The genes are TRBV28 and TRBJ2-1; 9 nucleotides match TRBD1. The CDR3 has 17 amino acids. The V gene's germline CDR1 is MDHEN and CDR2 SYDVKM. The J segment lost 5 bases and the V segment lost 4 bases, leaving 12 bases of the junction unmatched. The CDR3 sequence is CASSSPLPGQGDNEQFF. In DNA, the CDR3 is TGTGCCAGCAGTTCCCCTCTCCCGGGACAGGGAGACAATGAGCAGTTCTTC.

This clone was seen more than once but under ten times. The chain carries TRBV7-9 and TRBJ2-1, with TRBD1 matching 10 bases. The V segment lost 2 bases and the J segment 2 bases; nucleotides outside the gene matches: 3. CDR1 and CDR2 (germline): SEHNR, FQNEAQ (reference sequence). The CDR3 sequence is 16 residues long. The CDR3 loop is CASSLRQGATYNEQFF. Written as DNA, the CDR3 is TGTGCCAGCAGCTTACGACAGGGGGCAACCTACAATGAGCAGTTCTTC.

The rearrangement links TRBV4-3 to TRBJ2-3; 10 bases agree with TRBD2. The CDR3 covers 17 residues. CDR1 and CDR2 (germline): LGHNA, YSLEER. V dropped 4 bases and J dropped 0; count of bases not matched to a gene: 7. The CDR3 spells CASSRKMTSGSTDTQYF. The CDR3 DNA reads TGCGCCAGCAGCCGAAAAATGACTAGCGGGAGCACAGATACGCAGTATTTT.

This sequence joins TRBV30 and TRBJ2-1; TRBD2 agrees at 16 bases. Per germline, CDR1 GTSNPN and CDR2 SVGIG (reference sequence). The CDR3 covers 17 residues. Trimming cost V 1 base and J 1 base; bases outside gene matches: 1. CDR3 sequence (DNA): TGTGCCTGGAGTGGGGGACTAGCGGGGGGGTCCTACAATGAGCAGTTCTTC. Protein product: CAWSGGLAGGSYNEQFF.

This clone was seen a few times. The rearrangement links TRBV7-2 to TRBJ1-1, with D perhaps TRBD1 (5 bases). Per the germline V gene, CDR1 is SGHTA and CDR2 is FQGNSA. There are 13 residues in the CDR3. Trimming removed 11 bases at V and 6 bases at J, with 19 bases between. CDR3 sequence (DNA): TGTGCCTCCTCCCGGCAGGGAGGTCCTGAAGCTTTCTTT. Its translation: CASSRQGGPEAFF.